Following are 14 T cell receptor beta chains from one sample sequenced in a study of control samples from healthy donors and cancer patients (dated by TCRdb to the early 2020s). Library preparation used the immunoSEQ multiplex PCR assay. The table was pulled from immuneACCESS by TCRdb, which kept in-frame rearrangements only. Such tables lose some clones; where checked, under half of the loss comes from unresolved V genes, and the rest has no known cause. In this sample the table shows tens of thousands of clones, roughly 91% of which occur a single time. Roughly 7.2% of the sample rests with the top ten. The sample was blood. The receptors originated from a woman aged 55-69 years in good health.

V gene TRBV28 combines with J gene TRBJ2-7, with 11 bases aligning to TRBD2. The trim removed 5 bases at V and 1 base at J, leaving 4 bases unmatched. CDR3 size: 15 residues. Germline CDR1 reads MDHEN; CDR2 reads SYDVKM. The chain's CDR3 is CASSPRTSGSYEQYF. DNA of the CDR3: TGTGCCAGCAGTCCTCGGACTAGCGGGTCCTACGAGCAGTACTTC.

The J gene is TRBJ2-5, the V gene TRBV27; D may correspond to TRBD1 or TRBD2 (5 bases each). The CDR3 consists of 16 residues. Germline V gene data show CDR1 as MNHEY and CDR2 as SMNVEV (reference sequence). The germline V and J ends were trimmed by 3 bases and 4 bases, with 18 bases remaining between them. For the CDR3, the DNA is TGTGCCAGCAGTTTGGGCCAGGGCCGACGGGGAGAGACCCAGTACTTC. It yields the protein CASSLGQGRRGETQYF.

This sequence joins TRBV29-1 and TRBJ2-1; possible D gene TRBD2, 5 bases. The V gene lost 3 bases and the J gene lost 0 bases, with 15 bases spanning the gap. This CDR3 contains 16 residues. Per germline, CDR1 SQVTM and CDR2 ANQGSEA. CDR3 in DNA: TGCAGCGTTGAGAGTAGTCTAGCAGACTCCTACAATGAGCAGTTCTTC. Translation gives CSVESSLADSYNEQFF.

The chain recombines TRBV28 with TRBJ1-5, with a possible D match to TRBD1 (6 bases). CDR3 length equals 12 residues. V dropped 5 bases and J dropped 6 bases, with 8 bases sitting between them. Germline lookup yields CDR1 MDHEN and CDR2 SYDVKM. This CDR3 reads CASSVRGQPQHF. The CDR3 DNA reads TGTGCCAGCAGTGTCAGGGGTCAGCCCCAGCATTTT. The full variable domain, rest sourced from reference TRBV28 and TRBJ1-5, is DVKVTQSSRYLVKRTGEKVFLECVQDMDHENMFWYRQDPGLGLRLIYFSYDVKMKEKGDIPEGYSVSREKKERFSLILESASTNQTSMYLCASSVRGQPQHFGDGTRLSIL.

This clone was counted ten times or more. The chain joins TRBV11-2 to TRBJ2-7; a possible D gene is TRBD1 (7 bases). V was cut by 5 bases and J by 0 bases, with 14 bases left in between. CDR1 and CDR2 (germline): SGHAT, FQNNGV. The length of the CDR3 is 15 residues. Here the CDR3 DNA reads TGTGCCAGCAGCAAAGCAGGGGGGTTCTCCTACGAGCAGTACTTC. Amino acid sequence: CASSKAGGFSYEQYF.

The chain combines TRBV7-2 with TRBJ1-5, with D uncertain. Trimming took off 7 bases at V and 0 bases at J, with 25 bases between the two ends. The CDR3 has 19 amino acids. Germline CDR1 reads SGHTA; CDR2 reads FQGNSA. The DNA of the CDR3 is TGTGCCAGCACCCCAAGAACTAATGGACGGGATTATAGCAATCAGCCCCAGCATTTT. Protein: CASTPRTNGRDYSNQPQHF. The complete variable domain, with remaining parts taken from reference TRBV7-2 and TRBJ1-5, reads GAGVSQSPSNKVTEKGKDVELRCDPISGHTALYWYRQSLGQGLEFLIYFQGNSAPDKSGLPSDRFSAERTGGSVSTLTIQRTQQEDSAVYLCASTPRTNGRDYSNQPQHFGDGTRLSIL.

This clone was found a few times. J is TRBJ2-1 and V is TRBV30; 11 bases line up with TRBD2. Per the germline V gene, CDR1 is GTSNPN and CDR2 is SVGIG (reference sequence). The CDR3 is made up of 17 amino acids. V shed 2 bases, J shed 5 bases, and the junction held 11 bases outside the gene matches. The CDR3: CAWSRYATSGANNEQFF. CDR3 nucleotide sequence: TGTGCCTGGAGTAGATATGCGACTAGCGGGGCGAACAATGAGCAGTTCTTC.

The genes are TRBV7-9 and TRBJ1-1, with a possible D match to TRBD1 (6 bases). From germline, CDR1 is SEHNR and CDR2 FQNEAQ (reference sequence). There are 17 residues in the CDR3. V lost 0 bases and J lost 0, with 14 bases in between. The CDR3 DNA reads as TGTGCCAGCAGCTTAGCTGGGTGGGGGGGCTTGAACACTGAAGCTTTCTTT. Protein sequence: CASSLAGWGGLNTEAFF.

As to this clone: No conserved phenylalanine or tryptophan ends this CDR3, so it is likely a read error. Because the CDR3's place on the DNA is in doubt, the DNA is left out and the CDR3 is given as listed by TCRdb. The V gene is TRBV24-1, the J gene TRBJ1-1; the D segment call TRBD1 is taken from the table without a DNA check. The CDR3 is 11 amino acids in total, end residues counted. Per germline, CDR1 KGHDR and CDR2 SFDVKD. Here the CDR3 reads CATYRGTGGQR.

V usage is TRBV28 and J usage is TRBJ1-5; D not certain. The germline V gene encodes CDR1 MDHEN and CDR2 SYDVKM. The CDR3 consists of 17 residues. Trimming left V 7 bases short and J 5 bases short, with 24 bases between. The CDR3 loop is CASNPGGSTSGDQPQHF. CDR3 coding DNA: TGTGCCAGCAACCCTGGAGGTTCTACCTCGGGCGATCAGCCCCAGCATTTT.

This sequence joins TRBV3-1 (or the pseudogene TRBV3-2) and TRBJ1-1; 10 bases line up with TRBD1. The CDR3 runs to 12 residues. Germline V CDR1 and CDR2: LGHDT, YNNKEL (reference sequence). J lost 11 bases, V lost 3 bases, and 3 bases had no gene match. CDR3 loop: CASSHGTGDAFF. CDR3 bases: TGTGCCAGCAGCCATGGGACAGGGGATGCTTTCTTT.

The V and J genes are TRBV5-8 and TRBJ1-2; D unclear. The V gene's germline CDR1 is SGHTS and CDR2 YDEGEE. The V and J ends lost 0 bases and 4 bases respectively, with 16 bases between them. There are 16 residues in the CDR3. CDR3 sequence: CASSLDVQLRFYGYTF. CDR3 nucleotides: TGTGCCAGCAGCTTGGACGTACAGCTCAGGTTCTATGGCTACACCTTC.

This chain links TRBV3-1 (or the pseudogene TRBV3-2) with TRBJ1-2; D might be TRBD1 (5 bases). The CDR3 loop spans 15 amino acids. Deletions cut 1 base from V and 4 bases from J, with 13 bases between. The germline V gene has CDR1 LGHDT and CDR2 YNNKEL (reference sequence). CDR3: CASSQGRGPTYGYTF. CDR3 DNA sequence: TGTGCCAGCAGCCAAGGGAGGGGACCAACCTATGGCTACACCTTC.

The genes are TRBV13 and TRBJ2-1; 7 bases match TRBD1. The CDR3 consists of 15 residues. The V segment lost 4 bases and the J segment 10 bases; nucleotides outside the gene matches: 13. Germline assignment: CDR1 PRHDT and CDR2 FYEKMQ (reference sequence). In nucleotides, the CDR3 is TGTGCCAGCAGCTCAGGGGGACGCTCGGCAGGAGAGCAGTTCTTC. The encoded protein is CASSSGGRSAGEQFF. Together with reference TRBV13 and TRBJ2-1, the CDR3 gives the full variable domain: AAGVIQSPRHLIKEKRETATLKCYPIPRHDTVYWYQQGPGQDPQFLISFYEKMQSDKGSIPDRFSAQQFSDYHSELNMSSLELGDSALYFCASSSGGRSAGEQFFGPGTRLTVL.